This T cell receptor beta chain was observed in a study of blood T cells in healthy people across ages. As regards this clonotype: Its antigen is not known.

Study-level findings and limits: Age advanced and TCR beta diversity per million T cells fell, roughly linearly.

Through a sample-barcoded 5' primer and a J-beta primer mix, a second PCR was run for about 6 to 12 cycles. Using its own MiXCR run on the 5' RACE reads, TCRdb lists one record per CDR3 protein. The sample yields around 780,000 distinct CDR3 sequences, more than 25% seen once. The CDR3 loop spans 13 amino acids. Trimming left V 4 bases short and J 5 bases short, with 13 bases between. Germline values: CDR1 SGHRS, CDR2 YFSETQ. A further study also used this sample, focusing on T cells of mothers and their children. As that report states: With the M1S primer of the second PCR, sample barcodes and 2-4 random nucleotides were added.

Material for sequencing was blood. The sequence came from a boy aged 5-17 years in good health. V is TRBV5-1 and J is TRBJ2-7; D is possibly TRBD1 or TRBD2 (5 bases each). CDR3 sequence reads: CASSLGPRNEQYF. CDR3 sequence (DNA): TGCGCCAGCAGCCTGGGACCGCGAAACGAGCAGTACTTC.